Below, one T cell receptor (beta chain) is given with its context. Its target antigen remains unknown. No qualities accompany the bases; no much larger clone lies one base away. This entry is derived from a study of shared clonotypes between healthy human individuals (TCRdb year 2020). About the study as a whole: A couple of women and a few men aged 18 to 49 years were included in the cohort. To increase sequencing depth and limit assay-specific biases, different laboratories used diverse techniques to prepare libraries and sequence TCR repertoires. To estimate repertoire size and how much clonotype sharing occurs between individuals, the study deeply sequenced the blood TCR repertoires of 4 to 6 healthy adults. Each donor's leukapheresis produced roughly between roughly 0.94 and 9.5 billion PBMCs.

Using the deep immunoSEQ assay, TCR CDR3 regions were amplified from genomic DNA by multiplex PCR. Extracted genomic DNA from each cell subset was distributed evenly across all wells of several immunoSEQ 96-well plates, and each plate was treated as a replicate. For unsorted PBMC, 300 ng genomic DNA, equal to about 29,000 T cell genomes, was loaded into each replicate PCR. Ten immunoSEQ deep assay plates were used to sequence unsorted PBMC genomic DNA. Purified libraries were measured with a Qubit 3.0 fluorometer, size-checked on a Bioanalyzer 2100, and measured again with the KAPA Library Quantification kit. Every immunoSEQ 96-well plate was sequenced on a separate single-read 150-cycle Illumina NextSeq 550 flow cell. The study's processing was this. The immunoSEQ output contained only junctional sequences without quality scores, so filtering could not match that applied to full-length reads. Sequences were annotated with PyIR, a Python wrapper for IgBLAST v1.9, using IMGT germline references to assign V/J genes and CDR3. Any read was removed if the V/J assignment was weak (E-value above 1e-6), the CDR3 was missing, or the read contained stop codons, out-of-frame junctions, or ambiguous translated residues. V3J clonotypes were defined by identical inferred V gene, J gene, and CDR3 amino acid sequence. The percentage overlap between two repertoires was calculated by dividing the number of shared unique clonotypes by the size of the smaller repertoire. Repertoire richness was assessed with RTK rarefaction, the Chao1 estimator, and Recon v2.1 estimates of unobserved clonotypes. TCRdb obtained this table from immuneACCESS and retained in-frame rearrangements with V and J assigned. These tables miss some clones; where compared with another copy, unresolved V genes account for less than half of the shortfall, and the remainder is unexplained. Clone size and V and J calls were adopted from that table, with D and trimming inferred from the DNA. A total of approximately 500,000 clones appear in this sample, roughly 80% of them only once. The ten largest make up about 13% of the sample.

What the research found in general, with its limitations: Pairwise subsampling led to the expectation that sequencing depth would affect the degree of clonotype sharing among donors. Sampling was restricted to blood, and TCR repertoires in tissue are likely to differ from TCR repertoires in blood. The small number of donors limited the genetic and exposure-history diversity represented.

The donors were healthy, HIV-negative adults with no recently reported acute infections or vaccinations. Every donor was a Caucasian adult living in Nashville, Tennessee, USA. For unsorted samples, tens of millions of PBMCs were counted and genomic DNA was extracted with the QIAamp DNA Blood Mini kit. Blood was collected by leukapheresis, and PBMCs were isolated by Ficoll-Histopaque density gradient centrifugation and then cryopreserved in liquid nitrogen vapor phase. CDR1 is given as SGHTS and CDR2 as YDEGEE, both from the germline V gene. The V end loses 3 bases and the J end loses 6 bases, and a stretch of 15 bases separates them. The CDR3 has 14 amino acids, counting the end cysteine and phenylalanine. Only the CDR3 DNA is retained, 42 bases long and in frame from the first base.

The clonotype was recovered from a woman between 40 and 50 years old in good health. Some clones in this sample may be carry-over from other donors' samples. The material sequenced was PBMCs. The chain couples TRBV5-8 to TRBJ1-1, with TRBD1 as a weak D call on 5 bases. In nucleotides, the sequence is TGTGCCAGCAGCTCGTACTCAGGGTTGGCTGAAGCTTTCTTT. Translated, it reads CASSSYSGLAEAFF.